A selection of T cell receptor beta chains follows, all from one sample in a study of CD8 T cells in Susac syndrome. Each CDR3 protein gets one entry after TCRdb re-called the immunoSEQ multiplex PCR reads with MiXCR. The table includes a few hundred thousand distinct CDR3 sequences, 95% detected once. Specimen: CD4+ T cells from PBMCs. The receptors shown here come from a human donor with multiple sclerosis. Each CDR3 is given with its conserved first and last residue. The order of the fields is V gene, CDR3 protein.

v_call: TRBV4-3
cdr3_aa: CASSQELAGGEETQYF

v_call: TRBV12-5
cdr3_aa: CASGPDRGHSPLHF

v_call: TRBV19
cdr3_aa: CASSARDSQGSYEQYF

v_call: TRBV3-1
cdr3_aa: CASSPPWTSGRGGNAKNIQYF

v_call: TRBV5-1
cdr3_aa: CASSPETSYGEQYF

v_call: TRBV2
cdr3_aa: CASSENTGLGSETQYF

v_call: TRBV9
cdr3_aa: CASSESPWRLQETQYF

v_call: TRBV15
cdr3_aa: CATSTRGFADTQYF

v_call: TRBV2
cdr3_aa: CASSARRGYNEQFF

v_call: TRBV7-3
cdr3_aa: CASSRGLITDTQYF

v_call: TRBV7-9
cdr3_aa: CASSFRGEPGNTIYF

v_call: TRBV9
cdr3_aa: CASSVEGNSNQPQHF

v_call: TRBV5-1
cdr3_aa: CASSTGTVKETQYF

v_call: TRBV30
cdr3_aa: CAWSVLVGGDTQYF

v_call: TRBV2
cdr3_aa: CASWPTDRREDYYEQYF

v_call: TRBV29-1
cdr3_aa: CSVQPGTGTMFF

v_call: TRBV29-1
cdr3_aa: CSVRLFMNTEAFF

v_call: TRBV3-1
cdr3_aa: CASTTGGNSPLHF

v_call: TRBV15
cdr3_aa: CATSAQRSSTDTQYF

v_call: TRBV30
cdr3_aa: CAWTEDAYNEQFF

v_call: TRBV20-1
cdr3_aa: CSARVSEPHEQYF

v_call: TRBV28
cdr3_aa: CASSFTGQGSAEAFF

v_call: TRBV3-1
cdr3_aa: CASSQDQVGEQYF

v_call: TRBV6-6
cdr3_aa: CASAYGGSGANVLTF

v_call: TRBV27
cdr3_aa: CASSILAGGPLEQYF

v_call: TRBV20-1
cdr3_aa: CSARATSTLFTGELFF

v_call: TRBV5-1
cdr3_aa: CASSSLGGSVDYNEQFF

v_call: TRBV12-3/TRBV12-4
cdr3_aa: CASSLHEGGYTF

v_call: TRBV3-1
cdr3_aa: CASSQILSTEAFF

v_call: TRBV20-1
cdr3_aa: CSATSGRTDTQYF

v_call: TRBV12-3/TRBV12-4
cdr3_aa: CASSLVLSSTGELFF

v_call: TRBV7-9
cdr3_aa: CASTGDRDNSPLHF

v_call: TRBV6-1
cdr3_aa: CASSLGFFPRGEQFF

v_call: TRBV20-1
cdr3_aa: CSASGPLSYEQYF

v_call: TRBV5-8
cdr3_aa: CASSPGPFREQYF

v_call: TRBV6-2/TRBV6-3
cdr3_aa: CASRTTGPSYEQYF

v_call: TRBV3-1
cdr3_aa: CASSLRTSGDFQETQYF

v_call: TRBV12-3/TRBV12-4
cdr3_aa: CASSLDPGGNQPQHF

v_call: TRBV6-1
cdr3_aa: CASSIKGGTVSYNEQFF

v_call: TRBV29-1
cdr3_aa: CSVAATPYEQYF

v_call: TRBV18
cdr3_aa: CASSPRLAGVDNEQFF

v_call: TRBV2
cdr3_aa: CASSGWDTQYF

v_call: TRBV20-1
cdr3_aa: CSAFSGNEQYF

v_call: TRBV7-2
cdr3_aa: CASSSGLFTDTQYF

v_call: TRBV18
cdr3_aa: CASSPQRAGGDYEQYF

v_call: TRBV14
cdr3_aa: CASSQDVRRAFF

v_call: TRBV20-1
cdr3_aa: CSAREAGGWTEAFF

v_call: TRBV29-1
cdr3_aa: CSVGSTGRSYEQYF

v_call: TRBV20-1
cdr3_aa: CSARHAAGNNEQFF